The present TCR beta chain was sequenced within a study of cytomegalovirus exposure and HLA in healthy donors. The study's findings and limits: The authors listed over 150 TCR beta chains as cytomegalovirus-associated.

Concerning this clone: The antigen is undetermined. Within the sample, other DNA sequences also encode this same CDR3.

PCR was performed using 60 Vbeta and 13 Jbeta primers. The assay was immunoSEQ multiplex PCR, and TCRdb's table has in-frame clones only and misses some. The sample lists fewer than 250,000 clones, about three quarters seen once, with 2% to 2.5% in the top ten. The CDR3 runs to 13 residues. The trim removed 2 bases at V and 4 bases at J, leaving 4 bases unmatched. Germline V gene lookup returns CDR1 GTSNPN and CDR2 SVGIG (reference sequence). The chain couples TRBV30 to TRBJ1-1; 7 bases map to TRBD1. The TCR sequence derives from a woman aged 25 to 39 in good health and CMV-seropositive. The material sequenced was PBMCs. CDR3 nucleotides: TGTGCCTGGAGTCGACAGGGTCGCACTGAAGCTTTCTTT. Translated, it gives CAWSRQGRTEAFF. Filled out from reference TRBV30 and TRBJ1-1, the complete variable domain reads SQTIHQWPATLVQPVGSPLSLECTVEGTSNPNLYWYRQAAGRGLQLLFYSVGIGQISSEVPQNLSASRPQDRQFILSSKKLLLSDSGFYLCAWSRQGRTEAFFGQGTRLTVV.